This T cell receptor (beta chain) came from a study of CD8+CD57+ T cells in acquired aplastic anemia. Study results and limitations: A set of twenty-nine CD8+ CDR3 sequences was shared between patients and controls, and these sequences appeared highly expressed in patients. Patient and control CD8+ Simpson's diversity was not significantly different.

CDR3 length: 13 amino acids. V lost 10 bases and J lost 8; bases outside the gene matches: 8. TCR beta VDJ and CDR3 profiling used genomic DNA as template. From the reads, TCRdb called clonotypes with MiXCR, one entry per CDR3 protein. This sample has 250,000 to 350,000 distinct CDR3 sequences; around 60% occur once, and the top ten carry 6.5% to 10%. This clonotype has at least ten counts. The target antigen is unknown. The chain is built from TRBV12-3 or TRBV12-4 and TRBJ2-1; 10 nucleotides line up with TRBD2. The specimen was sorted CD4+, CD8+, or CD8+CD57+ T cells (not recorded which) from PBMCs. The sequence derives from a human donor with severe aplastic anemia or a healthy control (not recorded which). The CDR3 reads CAMRTSGRYEQFF. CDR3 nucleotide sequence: TGTGCCATGAGGACTAGCGGCAGATATGAGCAGTTCTTC.